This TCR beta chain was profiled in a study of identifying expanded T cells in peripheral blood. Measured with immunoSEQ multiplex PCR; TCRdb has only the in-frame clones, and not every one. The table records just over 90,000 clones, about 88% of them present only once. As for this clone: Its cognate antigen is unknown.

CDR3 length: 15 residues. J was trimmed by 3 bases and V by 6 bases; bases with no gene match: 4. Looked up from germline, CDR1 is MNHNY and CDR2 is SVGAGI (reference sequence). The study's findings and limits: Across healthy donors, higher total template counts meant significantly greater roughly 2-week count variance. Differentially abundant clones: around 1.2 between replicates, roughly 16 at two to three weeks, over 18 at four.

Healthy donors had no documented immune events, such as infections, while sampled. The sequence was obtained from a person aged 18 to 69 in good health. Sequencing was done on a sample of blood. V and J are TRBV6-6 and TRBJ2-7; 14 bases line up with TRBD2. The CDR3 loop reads CASSAGLAGVYEQYF. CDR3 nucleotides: TGTGCCAGCAGCGCGGGACTAGCGGGAGTCTACGAGCAGTACTTC.